This TCR beta chain appears in the sequencing data of a study of blood T cell repertoires in COVID-19. Study-wide context: The United States, Italy and Spain were the sources of the acute and convalescent COVID-19 samples.

The authors' processing: Nucleated cell number was recorded as an estimate derived from reference gene primer amplification. Libraries were prepared by immunoSEQ multiplex PCR; TCRdb keeps only in-frame clonotypes and omits some of them. That table gives V, J and clone size, and the DNA gave D and trimming. The table lists around 99,000 clones, more than 70% of them singletons, with 6.8% in the top ten. V was clipped by 1 base and J by 4 bases; unmatched bases: 6. CDR3 length: 15 residues. CDR1 and CDR2 from the germline V gene are SGHAT and FQNNGV. Sequenced: peripheral blood. The source of this sequence is a man in his fifties or sixties with active or convalescent COVID-19. V and J are TRBV11-2 and TRBJ2-7; the match to TRBD2 covers 8 bases. CDR3 amino acids: CASSLAGGPLYEQYF. The DNA for the CDR3 is TGTGCCAGCAGCTTAGCGGGAGGGCCTTTGTACGAGCAGTACTTC.